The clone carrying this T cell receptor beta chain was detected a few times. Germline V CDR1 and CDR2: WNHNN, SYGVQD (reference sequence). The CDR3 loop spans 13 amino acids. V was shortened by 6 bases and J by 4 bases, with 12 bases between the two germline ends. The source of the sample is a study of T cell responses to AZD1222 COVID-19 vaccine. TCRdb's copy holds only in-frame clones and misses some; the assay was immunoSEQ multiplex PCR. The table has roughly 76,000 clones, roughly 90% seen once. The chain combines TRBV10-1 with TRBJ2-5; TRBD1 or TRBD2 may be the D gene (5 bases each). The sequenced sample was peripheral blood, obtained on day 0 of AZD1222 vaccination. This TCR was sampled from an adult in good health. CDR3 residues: CASSLGGRETQYF. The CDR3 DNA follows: TGCGCCAGCAGCCTTGGGGGTAGAGAGACCCAGTACTTC.